A selection of T cell receptor beta chains follows, all from one sample in a study of PD-L1 blockade in urothelial cancer. Some clones are missing from TCRdb's copy, which holds only in-frame ones; the method was immunoSEQ multiplex PCR. The data hold around 50,000 clones, with 82% observed a single time. This specimen was PBMCs, taken around atezolizumab (anti-PD-L1) treatment. The origin of the receptors is a man in his fifties or sixties with urothelial cancer. Both conserved end residues are part of each CDR3. D genes are given only for firm matches. Size tells how often a clone was seen (once, few, many) or the class of an expanded clone, and some rows leave it out.

TRBJ2-5	TRBV5-6	NA	NA	CASSSVRSGETQYF	TGTGCCAGCAGCTCCGTGCGGAGTGGGGAGACCCAGTACTTC
TRBJ1-2	TRBV6-6	TRBD1	NA	CASNMDRGRFPGGYTF	TGTGCCAGCAATATGGACAGGGGGCGATTTCCAGGTGGCTACACCTTC
TRBJ1-2	TRBV5-1	TRBD1	NA	CASSFSGQGEGGYTF	TGCGCCAGCAGCTTCAGCGGACAGGGGGAGGGTGGCTACACCTTC
TRBJ1-1	TRBV18	NA	NA	CASSPEVPGDTEAFF	TGTGCCAGCTCACCAGAAGTCCCCGGGGACACTGAAGCTTTCTTT
TRBJ2-2	TRBV9	TRBD1	few	CASSLSRGPDTGELFF	TGTGCCAGCAGCCTAAGCAGGGGGCCGGACACCGGGGAGCTGTTTTTT
TRBJ2-1	TRBV20-1	NA	NA	CSASGLGGQFF	TGCAGTGCTAGCGGGCTGGGGGGGCAGTTCTTC
TRBJ1-1	TRBV28	NA	NA	CASSPYRDRTEAFF	TGTGCCAGCAGTCCCTACAGGGACCGCACTGAAGCTTTCTTT
TRBJ2-6	TRBV7-9	NA	NA	CASSFSDSWANVLTF	TGTGCCAGCAGCTTTTCGGACAGCTGGGCCAACGTCCTGACTTTC
TRBJ1-5	TRBV30	TRBD1	NA	CAWRPTGGRDQPQHF	TGTGCCTGGAGACCGACAGGGGGGCGGGATCAGCCCCAGCATTTT
TRBJ1-1	TRBV2	NA	NA	CASSGPLQGSEAFF	TGTGCCAGCAGTGGCCCATTACAGGGATCTGAAGCTTTCTTT
TRBJ1-5	TRBV19	TRBD1	NA	CASKQGLGQPQHF	TGTGCCAGTAAACAGGGGTTAGGACAGCCCCAGCATTTT
TRBJ1-2	TRBV30	TRBD1	NA	CAWGGQGYGYTF	TGTGCCTGGGGAGGACAGGGCTATGGCTACACCTTC
TRBJ1-1	TRBV5-1	NA	NA	CASSLAGVMNTEAFF	TGCGCCAGCAGCTTAGCAGGGGTAATGAACACTGAAGCTTTCTTT
TRBJ1-1	TRBV11-2	NA	NA	CASSLEVYTEAFF	TGTGCCAGCAGCTTGGAGGTTTACACTGAAGCTTTCTTT
TRBJ2-1	TRBV5-1	TRBD2	NA	CASRLAGDSSEQFF	TGCGCCAGCAGACTAGCGGGGGACAGCAGTGAGCAGTTCTTC
TRBJ2-7	TRBV14	TRBD2	once	CASSQAGLAGGPLRYEQYF	TGTGCCAGCAGCCAAGCAGGACTAGCGGGAGGGCCTTTAAGGTACGAGCAGTACTTC
TRBJ2-1	TRBV4-1	NA	once	CASSQGNSLASYNEQFF	TGCGCCAGCAGCCAAGGAAATAGTTTAGCCTCCTACAATGAGCAGTTCTTC
TRBJ1-2	TRBV7-3	TRBD1	NA	CASSLRDSGRGYTF	TGTGCCAGCAGCTTGAGGGACAGCGGGAGAGGCTACACCTTC
TRBJ2-7	TRBV7-7	TRBD2	few	CASSSGLEPAYEQYF	TGTGCTAGCAGCTCCGGACTAGAACCCGCCTACGAGCAGTACTTC
TRBJ2-2	TRBV7-6	NA	NA	CASSLTGPGELFF	TGTGCCAGCAGCTTGACAGGCCCCGGGGAGCTGTTTTTT
TRBJ2-1	TRBV12-5	NA	NA	CASGYGGLSSYNEQFF	TGTGCTAGTGGTTACGGTGGACTCAGCTCCTACAATGAGCAGTTCTTC
TRBJ2-3	TRBV29-1	TRBD1	NA	CSVGGQGRNTDTQYF	TGCAGCGTTGGGGGACAGGGGAGAAACACAGATACGCAGTATTTT
TRBJ2-5	TRBV2	TRBD1	NA	CASSPGQQETQYF	TGTGCCAGCAGTCCGGGACAGCAAGAGACCCAGTACTTC
TRBJ1-2	TRBV6-6	TRBD1	NA	CASSQGTGGRGYTF	TGTGCCAGCAGTCAAGGGACAGGGGGCAGAGGCTACACCTTC
TRBJ2-5	TRBV6-1	TRBD2	NA	CASSDRISGGVETQYF	TGTGCCAGCAGTGACCGAATTAGCGGGGGGGTAGAGACCCAGTACTTC
TRBJ2-3	TRBV28	NA	NA	CASSLQSGTQYF	TGTGCCAGCAGTTTACAATCAGGGACGCAGTATTTT
TRBJ1-2	TRBV2	TRBD1	NA	CASTPQGAKNGYTF	TGTGCCAGTACTCCTCAGGGGGCAAAAAATGGCTACACCTTC
TRBJ2-3	TRBV6-5	TRBD2	NA	CASSYRGLGSDTQYF	TGTGCCAGCAGTTACCGGGGACTAGGGTCAGATACGCAGTATTTT
TRBJ2-3	TRBV19	TRBD2	NA	CASSVGLASSTDTQYF	TGTGCCAGTAGTGTGGGACTAGCGTCGAGCACAGATACGCAGTATTTT
TRBJ2-3	TRBV5-6	NA	NA	CASSRRTGVTDTQYF	TGTGCCAGCAGCCGGCGGACTGGAGTAACAGATACGCAGTATTTT
TRBJ2-5	TRBV7-3	TRBD2	once	CASSDRRGGLETQYF	TGTGCCAGCAGCGACCGGCGGGGGGGGCTAGAGACCCAGTACTTC